The rows below give T cell receptor beta chains drawn from one sample of a study of CD8 T cells in ankylosing spondylitis. TCRdb recomputed calls from the 5' RACE reads with MiXCR, one row per CDR3 protein. The sample has approximately 350,000 distinct CDR3 sequences, 20% to 25% seen once. Input material: blood, either unsorted or a sorted T cell fraction (not recorded which). The receptors here all came from a male donor with ankylosing spondylitis or in good health (not recorded which). Each CDR3 is given without its conserved first and last residue.

>TRBV5-6|TRBJ2-4
ASSSDFITGTENIQY
>TRBV12-3/TRBV12-4|TRBJ1-1
ASSLVGNTEAF
>TRBV12-3/TRBV12-4|TRBJ1-1
ASTLGGFTEAF
>TRBV30|TRBJ2-7
AWANGQSYEQY
>TRBV3-1|TRBJ2-2
ASSSRVGELF
>TRBV5-6|TRBJ2-1
ASSLDLRNEQF
>TRBV21-1|TRBJ2-7
APEAGTMGSYEQY
>TRBV6-1|TRBJ1-5
ASSADLYSNQPQH
>TRBV10-2|TRBJ2-1
ASSESTSPEEQF
>TRBV2|TRBJ2-1
ASSEIQGDNEQF
>TRBV7-9|TRBJ2-7
ASSLKNRGPTYEQY
>TRBV10-2|TRBJ1-5
ASSPGFVVPQH
>TRBV12-3/TRBV12-4|TRBJ2-3
ASSPIGGDTQY
>TRBV6-5|TRBJ2-7
ASSYPGALEQY
>TRBV5-1|TRBJ1-4
ASSGGEKLF
>TRBV4-1|TRBJ1-4
ASSQESQGEKLF
>TRBV10-3|TRBJ2-1
AISAGASSYNEQF
>TRBV29-1|TRBJ2-5
SSNRNRGETQY
>TRBV7-9|TRBJ2-7
ASSSRVYEQY
>TRBV6-8|TRBJ2-5
ASSETGTSGGPKETQY
>TRBV7-9|TRBJ2-7
ASRQEGSYEQY
>TRBV6-1|TRBJ2-3
ASSPGSGGQY
>TRBV5-1|TRBJ2-1
ASKGTSGENEQF
>TRBV7-8|TRBJ2-7
ASSLSREPYEQY
>TRBV9|TRBJ2-1
ASSPQSGGAYNEQF
>TRBV18|TRBJ2-7
ASSPTVASYEQY
>TRBV15|TRBJ1-5
ATSRVPELNQPQH
>TRBV9|TRBJ2-1
ASSSKGGAGDEQF
>TRBV24-1|TRBJ2-2
ATRGKAGQQAGELF
>TRBV5-6|TRBJ2-7
ASSFSAEQY
>TRBV4-1|TRBJ2-7
ASSQESRASYEQY
>TRBV6-1|TRBJ2-3
ASRDPYEADTQY